Listed here is a single T cell receptor beta chain. Its specificity is not known. A multiplex PCR was run with 60 Vbeta primers and 13 Jbeta primers. The data were produced by immunoSEQ multiplex PCR, yet TCRdb's version contains in-frame clones alone and is incomplete. The sample includes 180,000 or so clones, almost 80% of them seen just once. This record comes from a study of cytomegalovirus exposure and HLA in healthy donors. General study results and limits: CMV antigen specificity was confirmed in vitro for a few CMV-associated chains. The Asian-associated ancestry cluster reportedly had fewer N-insertions than the approximately 650-donor mean in a later analysis. Sequence variants that were highly shared formed a cluster that was likely a sequencing artifact.

V was cut by 4 bases and J by 0 bases, with 10 bases left in between. The CDR3 consists of 15 residues. Germline-derived CDR1 and CDR2 are MGHRA and YSYEKL. As for the donors, each was a healthy bone marrow donor. This sequence was found in a man in his fifties in good health and CMV-seropositive. V usage is TRBV4-1 and J usage is TRBJ1-5; D is possibly TRBD1 (6 bases). Sequencing input: PBMCs. The CDR3 region has the DNA TGCGCCAGCAGCCGACAGGAGATTAGCAATCAGCCCCAGCATTTT. This gives the protein CASSRQEISNQPQHF.